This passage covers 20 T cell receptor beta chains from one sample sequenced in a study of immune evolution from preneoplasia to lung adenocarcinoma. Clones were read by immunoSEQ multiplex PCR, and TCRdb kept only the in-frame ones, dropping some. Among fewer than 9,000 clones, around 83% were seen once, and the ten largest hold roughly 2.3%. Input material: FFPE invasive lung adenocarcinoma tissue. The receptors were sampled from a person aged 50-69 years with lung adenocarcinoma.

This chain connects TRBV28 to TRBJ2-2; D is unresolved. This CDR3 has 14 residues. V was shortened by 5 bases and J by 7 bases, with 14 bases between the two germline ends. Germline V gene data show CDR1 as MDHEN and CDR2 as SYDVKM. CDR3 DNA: TGTGCCAGCAGTACCATGGACCGCAACGGGGAGCTGTTTTTT. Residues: CASSTMDRNGELFF.

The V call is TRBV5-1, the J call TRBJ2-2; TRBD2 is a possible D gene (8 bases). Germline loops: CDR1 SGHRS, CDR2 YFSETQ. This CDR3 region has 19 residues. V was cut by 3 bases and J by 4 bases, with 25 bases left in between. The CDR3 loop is CASSSTGQRTSGSTGELFF. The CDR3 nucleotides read TGCGCCAGCAGCTCAACGGGACAGAGAACTAGCGGATCCACCGGGGAGCTGTTTTTT.

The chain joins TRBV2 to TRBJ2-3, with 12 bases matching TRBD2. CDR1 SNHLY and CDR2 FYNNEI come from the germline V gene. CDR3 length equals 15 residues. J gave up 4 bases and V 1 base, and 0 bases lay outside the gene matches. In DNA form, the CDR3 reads TGTGCCAGCAGTGAAGGACTAGCGGGAGCAGATACGCAGTATTTT. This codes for CASSEGLAGADTQYF.

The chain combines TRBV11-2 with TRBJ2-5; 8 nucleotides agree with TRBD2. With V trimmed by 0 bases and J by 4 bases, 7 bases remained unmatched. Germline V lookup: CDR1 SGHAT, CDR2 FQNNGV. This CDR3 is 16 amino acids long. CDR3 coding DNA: TGTGCCAGCAGCTTAGATAGCGGGGACCGGGGAGAGACCCAGTACTTC. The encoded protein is CASSLDSGDRGETQYF.

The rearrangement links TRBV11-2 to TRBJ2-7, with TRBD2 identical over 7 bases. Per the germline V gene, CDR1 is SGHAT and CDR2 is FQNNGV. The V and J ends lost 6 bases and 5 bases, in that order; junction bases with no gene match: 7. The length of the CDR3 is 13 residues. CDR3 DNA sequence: TGTGCCAGCAGTTTCCCTGGGGGGGACGAGCAGTACTTC. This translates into CASSFPGGDEQYF.

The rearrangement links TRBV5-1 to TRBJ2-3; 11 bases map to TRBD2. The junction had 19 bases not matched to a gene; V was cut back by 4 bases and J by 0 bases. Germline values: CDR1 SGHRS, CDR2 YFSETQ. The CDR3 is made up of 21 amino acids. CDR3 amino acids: CASSHKGRGGLAGTSTDTQYF. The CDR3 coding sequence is TGCGCCAGCAGCCACAAGGGCAGAGGTGGACTAGCGGGTACTAGCACAGATACGCAGTATTTT.

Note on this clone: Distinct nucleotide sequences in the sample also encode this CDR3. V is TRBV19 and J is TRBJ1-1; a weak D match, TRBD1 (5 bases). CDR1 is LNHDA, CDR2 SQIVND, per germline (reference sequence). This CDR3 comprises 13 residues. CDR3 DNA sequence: TGTGCTAGCACTAGCAGGGACCTGGGTGAAGCTTTCTTT. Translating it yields CASTSRDLGEAFF.

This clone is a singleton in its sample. Here the CDR3 reads CASSTNGLAGGYEQFF. The CDR3 coding sequence is TGTGCCAGTAGTACCAACGGACTAGCGGGAGGGTATGAGCAGTTCTTC. The chain carries TRBV19 and TRBJ2-1; 15 bases are shared with TRBD2. The germline CDR1 and CDR2 sequences are LNHDA and SQIVND (reference sequence). V gave up 4 bases and J gave up 8 bases; unmatched junction bases: 6. The CDR3 is 16 amino acids. Variable domain in full (rest from reference TRBV19 and TRBJ2-1): DGGITQSPKYLFRKEGQNVTLSCEQNLNHDAMYWYRQDPGQGLRLIYYSQIVNDFQKGDIAEGYSVSREKKESFPLTVTSAQKNPTAFYLCASSTNGLAGGYEQFFGPGTRLTVL.

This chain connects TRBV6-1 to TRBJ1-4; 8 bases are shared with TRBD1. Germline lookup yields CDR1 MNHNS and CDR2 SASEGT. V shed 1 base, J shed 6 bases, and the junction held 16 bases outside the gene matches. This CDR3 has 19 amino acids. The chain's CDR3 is CASSEVRLGGTGPDEKLFF. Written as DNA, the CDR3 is TGTGCCAGCAGTGAAGTCAGGCTCGGTGGGACAGGTCCGGATGAAAAACTGTTTTTT.

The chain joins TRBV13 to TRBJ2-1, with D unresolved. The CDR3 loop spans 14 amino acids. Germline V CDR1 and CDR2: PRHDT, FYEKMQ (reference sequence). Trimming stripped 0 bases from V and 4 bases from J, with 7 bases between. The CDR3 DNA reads TGTGCCAGCAGCTTAGGTCTAGGATACAATGAGCAGTTCTTC. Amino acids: CASSLGLGYNEQFF.

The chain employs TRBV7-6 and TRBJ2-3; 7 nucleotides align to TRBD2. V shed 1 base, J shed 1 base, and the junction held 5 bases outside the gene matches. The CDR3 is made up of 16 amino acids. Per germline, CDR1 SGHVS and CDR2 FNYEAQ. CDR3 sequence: CASSLGPGGGTDTQYF. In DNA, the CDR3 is TGTGCCAGCAGCTTAGGGCCGGGGGGTGGCACAGATACGCAGTATTTT.

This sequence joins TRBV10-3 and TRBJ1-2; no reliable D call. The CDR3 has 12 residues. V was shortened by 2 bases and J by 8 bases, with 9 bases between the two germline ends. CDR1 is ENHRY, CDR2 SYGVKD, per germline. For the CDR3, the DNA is TGTGCCATCAGTGAGAGGGCCACGGGCTACACCTTC. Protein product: CAISERATGYTF.

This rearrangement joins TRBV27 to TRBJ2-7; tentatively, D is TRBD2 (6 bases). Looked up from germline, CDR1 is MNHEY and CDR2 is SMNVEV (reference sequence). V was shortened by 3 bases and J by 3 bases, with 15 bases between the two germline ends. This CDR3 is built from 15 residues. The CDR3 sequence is CASSFRGVGGYEQYF. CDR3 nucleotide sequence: TGTGCCAGCAGTTTCCGAGGTGTGGGGGGCTACGAGCAGTACTTC.

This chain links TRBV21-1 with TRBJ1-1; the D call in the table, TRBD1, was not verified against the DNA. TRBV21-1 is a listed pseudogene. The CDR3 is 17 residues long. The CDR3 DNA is TGTGCCAGCAGCAAAGGTCGGGGAGAAGGGGGCCTATCTGAAGCTTTCTTT. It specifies CASSKGRGEGGLSEAFF.

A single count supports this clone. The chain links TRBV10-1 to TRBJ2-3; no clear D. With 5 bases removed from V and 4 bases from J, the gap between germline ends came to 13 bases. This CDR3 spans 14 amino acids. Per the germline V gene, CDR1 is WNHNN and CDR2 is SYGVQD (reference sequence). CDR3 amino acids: CASSPVGQPDTQYF. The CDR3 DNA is TGCGCCAGCAGTCCCGTGGGCCAGCCAGATACGCAGTATTTT.

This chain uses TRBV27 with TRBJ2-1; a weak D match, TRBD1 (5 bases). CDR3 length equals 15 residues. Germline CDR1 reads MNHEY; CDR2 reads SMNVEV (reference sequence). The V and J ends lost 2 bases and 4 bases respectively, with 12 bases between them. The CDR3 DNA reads TGTGCCAGCAGTTTAGGTTGGGGCCCATACAATGAGCAGTTCTTC. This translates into CASSLGWGPYNEQFF.

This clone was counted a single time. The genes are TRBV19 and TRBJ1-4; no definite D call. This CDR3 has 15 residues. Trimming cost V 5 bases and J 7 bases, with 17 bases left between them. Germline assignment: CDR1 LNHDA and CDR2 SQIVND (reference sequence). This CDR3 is CASSAQSGRGEKLFF. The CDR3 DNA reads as TGTGCCAGTAGTGCCCAATCGGGCCGAGGTGAAAAACTGTTTTTT.

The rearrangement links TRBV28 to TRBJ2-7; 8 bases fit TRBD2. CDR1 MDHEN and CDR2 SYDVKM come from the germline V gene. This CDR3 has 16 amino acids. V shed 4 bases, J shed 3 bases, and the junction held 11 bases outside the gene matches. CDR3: CASSSLGGGLNYEQYF. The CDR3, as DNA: TGTGCCAGCAGTTCCCTCGGGGGGGGGCTCAACTACGAGCAGTACTTC.

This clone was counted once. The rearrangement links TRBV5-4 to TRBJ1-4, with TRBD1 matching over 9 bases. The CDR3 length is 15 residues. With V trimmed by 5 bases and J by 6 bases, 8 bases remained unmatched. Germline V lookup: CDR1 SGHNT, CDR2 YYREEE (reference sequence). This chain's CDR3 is CASSYTGTGHEKLFF. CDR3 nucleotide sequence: TGTGCCAGCAGTTATACCGGGACAGGGCATGAAAAACTGTTTTTT.

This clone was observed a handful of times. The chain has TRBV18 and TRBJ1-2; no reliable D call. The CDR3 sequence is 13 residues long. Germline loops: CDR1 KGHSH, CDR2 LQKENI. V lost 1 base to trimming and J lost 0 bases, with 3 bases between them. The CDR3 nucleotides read TGTGCCAGCTCACCACAGGCTAACTATGGCTACACCTTC. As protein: CASSPQANYGYTF.